One sample yielded the 24 T cell receptor beta chains listed below, sequenced in a study of cytomegalovirus exposure and HLA in healthy donors. The PCR made use of 60 Vbeta and 13 Jbeta primers. The method was immunoSEQ multiplex PCR; TCRdb's version includes in-frame clones alone and lacks a portion of them. Of approximately 160,000 clones in the sample, around 86% were seen once. Sample: PBMCs. The receptors shown here come from a human donor in good health.

V usage is TRBV5-1 and J usage is TRBJ2-7; perhaps TRBD1 as D (5 bases). This CDR3 region has 13 residues. Between the trimmed V and J ends, which lost 0 bases and 5 bases, there was a span of 9 bases. Germline V gene data show CDR1 as SGHRS and CDR2 as YFSETQ. CDR3 sequence: CASSLGGRDEQYF. CDR3 sequence (DNA): TGCGCCAGCAGCTTGGGAGGCAGGGACGAGCAGTACTTC.

V usage is TRBV15 and J usage is TRBJ1-6; possibly TRBD1 for D (5 bases). V lost 4 bases, J lost 8 bases, and 21 bases lay in between. The CDR3 is 17 residues long. Germline loops: CDR1 LNHNV, CDR2 YYDKDF (reference sequence). The chain's CDR3 is CATSTTRRGGDDSPLHF. The CDR3, as DNA: TGTGCCACCAGCACTACTCGTCGGGGGGGTGACGATTCACCCCTCCACTTT. The full variable domain, with the rest looked up from reference TRBV15 and TRBJ1-6, is DAMVIQNPRYQVTQFGKPVTLSCSQTLNHNVMYWYQQKSSQAPKLLFHYYDKDFNNEADTPDNFQSRRPNTSFCFLDIRSPGLGDTAMYLCATSTTRRGGDDSPLHFGNGTRLTVT.

The DNA for the CDR3 is TGCAGTGCGCAGGGGGTCGGGGAGCAGTTCTTC. Its protein product is CSAQGVGEQFF. This rearrangement joins TRBV20-1 to TRBJ2-1; TRBD1 aligns across 7 bases. There are 11 residues in the CDR3. Looked up from germline, CDR1 is DFQATT and CDR2 is SNEGSKA (reference sequence). V dropped 6 bases and J dropped 10; count of bases not matched to a gene: 6.

This chain uses TRBV4-1 with TRBJ2-1; the match to TRBD1 covers 7 bases. Germline V lookup: CDR1 MGHRA, CDR2 YSYEKL. V was pared by 3 bases and J by 9 bases, with 8 bases of the junction left unmatched. CDR3 length equals 14 residues. The CDR3 reads CASSQEPNRGEQFF. The CDR3 DNA reads as TGCGCCAGCAGCCAGGAACCTAACAGGGGTGAGCAGTTCTTC.

The V gene is TRBV4-3, the J gene TRBJ1-1; 10 nucleotides align to TRBD1. V dropped 4 bases and J dropped 6; count of bases not matched to a gene: 5. Looked up from germline, CDR1 is LGHNA and CDR2 is YSLEER. This CDR3 is 14 amino acids long. The CDR3 DNA reads TGCGCCAGCAGCCGGGGACAGGGGAGCCCTGAAGCTTTCTTT. Its translation: CASSRGQGSPEAFF.

V is TRBV4-1 and J is TRBJ1-1, with D unresolved. This CDR3 region has 16 residues. Germline V gene data show CDR1 as MGHRA and CDR2 as YSYEKL. V lost 1 base and J 1 base, leaving 13 bases between the germline ends. The CDR3 loop reads CASSQVYSGGNTEAFF. In DNA, the CDR3 is TGCGCCAGCAGCCAAGTATACAGCGGTGGGAACACTGAAGCTTTCTTT.

The gene calls are TRBV5-6 and TRBJ1-1; no clear D gene. Trimming pared 4 bases from V and 1 base from J, leaving 14 bases between. The CDR3 has 15 residues. Germline assignment: CDR1 SGHDT and CDR2 YYEEEE. The CDR3 sequence is CASSNDWPGNTEAFF. The CDR3 region has the DNA TGTGCCAGCAGCAACGACTGGCCCGGGAACACTGAAGCTTTCTTT.

Worth noting for this clone: Different DNA sequences within this sample yield the same CDR3. This sequence joins TRBV9 and TRBJ1-2; D might be TRBD1 (5 bases). CDR1 SGDLS and CDR2 YYNGEE come from the germline V gene. V dropped 0 bases and J dropped 4 bases, with 7 bases sitting between them. This CDR3 has 13 amino acids. CDR3 nucleotide sequence: TGTGCCAGCAGCGTAGAGGGGTCCTATGGCTACACCTTC. Translating it yields CASSVEGSYGYTF.

V is TRBV29-1 and J is TRBJ2-2, with TRBD1 matching 7 bases. Trimming cost V 5 bases and J 2 bases; bases outside gene matches: 11. CDR3 length: 16 residues. The germline CDR1 and CDR2 sequences are SQVTM and ANQGSEA. The CDR3 nucleotides read TGCAGCGTTTTCCCAACCGGGACAGTAAACACCGGGGAGCTGTTTTTT. Its protein is CSVFPTGTVNTGELFF.

The chain employs TRBV6-5 and TRBJ2-5, with 11 bases lining up with TRBD1. Germline CDR1 and CDR2: MNHEY and SVGAGI. The CDR3 is 13 amino acids. After removal of 6 bases from V and 4 bases from J, the junction contained 1 base not matched to a gene. The CDR3 sequence is CASSGTGGETQYF. CDR3 DNA: TGTGCCAGCAGCGGGACAGGGGGAGAGACCCAGTACTTC.

The chain combines TRBV6-5 with TRBJ2-7; 8 nucleotides match TRBD1. J lost 2 bases, V lost 5 bases, and 5 bases had no gene match. The germline V gene encodes CDR1 MNHEY and CDR2 SVGAGI. CDR3 size: 14 residues. The CDR3: CASSDQDRAYEQYF. CDR3 coding DNA: TGTGCCAGCAGTGACCAGGACAGGGCCTACGAGCAGTACTTC.

This CDR3 is CASSLQIKETQYF. CDR3 nucleotides: TGTGCCAGCAGCCTACAGATTAAAGAGACCCAGTACTTC. The rearrangement links TRBV13 to TRBJ2-5, with D hard to call. CDR3 length: 13 residues. With 5 bases removed from V and 3 bases from J, the gap between germline ends came to 10 bases. CDR1 is PRHDT, CDR2 FYEKMQ, per germline (reference sequence).

This clone was counted only a few times. The rearrangement links TRBV27 to TRBJ2-1, with 8 positions matching TRBD1. The J segment lost 4 bases and the V segment lost 6 bases, leaving 8 bases of the junction unmatched. CDR3 length: 15 amino acids. Germline V lookup: CDR1 MNHEY, CDR2 SMNVEV (reference sequence). The CDR3 region is CASRPGGGGYNEQFF. The CDR3 DNA sequence: TGTGCCAGCAGGCCAGGGGGCGGTGGGTACAATGAGCAGTTCTTC.

The J gene is TRBJ2-3, the V gene TRBV7-3, with D possibly matching TRBD1 (6 bases). Between the trimmed V and J ends, which lost 5 bases and 5 bases, there was a span of 14 bases. The germline CDR1 and CDR2 sequences are SGHTA and FQGTGA. The CDR3 is 14 amino acids. The CDR3, as DNA: TGTGCCAGCAGCGGGACACAGAGGAAAGATACGCAGTATTTT. This gives the protein CASSGTQRKDTQYF.

The chain is built from TRBV7-9 and TRBJ1-1; D is possibly TRBD1 (5 bases). V was clipped by 3 bases and J by 8 bases, with 10 bases between them. Germline assignment: CDR1 SEHNR and CDR2 FQNEAQ (reference sequence). The CDR3 runs 12 residues. CDR3 coding DNA: TGTGCCAGCAGCTTCGTCGGGGGGGAAGCTTTCTTT. The encoded protein is CASSFVGGEAFF.

The chain employs TRBV4-3 and TRBJ1-5; no clear D. The length of the CDR3 is 15 residues. CDR1 and CDR2 from the germline V gene are LGHNA and YSLEER. Trimming removed 0 bases at V and 5 bases at J, with 11 bases between. CDR3: CASSQESESYQPQHF. In DNA, the CDR3 is TGCGCCAGCAGCCAAGAGAGCGAGTCTTATCAGCCCCAGCATTTT.

The count of this clone is one. The CDR3 DNA reads as TGTGCCAGCAGCCTGGGACTAGCGGGGGCCCAAAGTACGCAGTATTTT. Its translation is CASSLGLAGAQSTQYF. This chain uses TRBV7-3 with TRBJ2-3, with 14 positions matching TRBD2. V dropped 5 bases and J dropped 8; count of bases not matched to a gene: 9. Germline-derived CDR1 and CDR2 are SGHTA and FQGTGA. CDR3 length equals 16 residues. Drawing the rest from reference TRBV7-3 and TRBJ2-3, the complete variable domain is GAGVSQTPSNKVTEKGKYVELRCDPISGHTALYWYRQSLGQGPEFLIYFQGTGAADDSGLPNDRFFAVRPEGSVSTLKIQRTERGDSAVYLCASSLGLAGAQSTQYFGPGTRLTVL.

Written as DNA, the CDR3 is TGTGCCAGCAGCTTAGATTCCAGTAACTATGGCTACACCTTC. This translates into CASSLDSSNYGYTF. This sequence joins TRBV11-3 and TRBJ1-2; no firm D call. CDR3 length: 14 amino acids. Germline V gene sequence: CDR1 SGHNT, CDR2 YENEEA. V was pared by 0 bases and J by 1 base, with 6 bases between.

The rearrangement uses TRBV9 and TRBJ2-3, with TRBD2 matching 8 bases. J gave up 5 bases and V 1 base, and 9 bases lay outside the gene matches. Germline loops: CDR1 SGDLS, CDR2 YYNGEE. The CDR3 loop spans 16 amino acids. This CDR3 is CASSVRSGGKIDTQYF. The CDR3 bases are TGTGCCAGCAGCGTAAGAAGCGGGGGAAAAATAGATACGCAGTATTTT. Drawing the rest from reference TRBV9 and TRBJ2-3, the complete variable domain is DSGVTQTPKHLITATGQRVTLRCSPRSGDLSVYWYQQSLDQGLQFLIQYYNGEERAKGNILERFSAQQFPDLHSELNLSSLELGDSALYFCASSVRSGGKIDTQYFGPGTRLTVL.

This clone has more than one count but fewer than ten. The CDR3 DNA sequence: TGTGCCAGCAGTCCCTGGACAGGTCTAAACGTAATGAACACTGAAGCTTTCTTT. Its protein is CASSPWTGLNVMNTEAFF. This chain connects TRBV27 to TRBJ1-1, with 7 bases matching TRBD1. The CDR3 length is 18 residues. J gave up 0 bases and V 5 bases, and 15 bases lay outside the gene matches. CDR1 is MNHEY and CDR2 is SMNVEV in the germline V gene (reference sequence).

The chain combines TRBV7-9 with TRBJ2-3, with a possible D match to TRBD2 (5 bases). The V end was cut by 5 bases, the J end by 0 bases, with 9 bases between. Per germline, CDR1 SEHNR and CDR2 FQNEAQ (reference sequence). The CDR3 consists of 14 residues. CDR3 nucleotides: TGTGCCAGCAGCCCCGACTATAGCACAGATACGCAGTATTTT. It is translated as CASSPDYSTDTQYF.

The J gene is TRBJ2-1, the V gene TRBV27; tentatively, D is TRBD2 (5 bases). The ends were cut back, 3 bases at V and 4 bases at J, with 7 bases in the middle. Germline V gene sequence: CDR1 MNHEY, CDR2 SMNVEV (reference sequence). The length of the CDR3 is 13 residues. The CDR3 reads CASSFGVYNEQFF. The CDR3, as DNA: TGTGCCAGCAGTTTCGGGGTTTACAATGAGCAGTTCTTC.

V and J are TRBV29-1 and TRBJ2-1, with TRBD1 matching 8 bases. Germline V gene data show CDR1 as SQVTM and CDR2 as ANQGSEA. This CDR3 has 12 amino acids. Trimming cost V 7 bases and J 9 bases; bases outside gene matches: 8. In nucleotides, the CDR3 is TGCAGCGCTCGGACAGGGCGGGGTGAGCAGTTCTTC. It translates to CSARTGRGEQFF.

J is TRBJ1-1 and V is TRBV7-9, with TRBD1 matching over 12 bases. With V trimmed by 3 bases and J by 7 bases, 3 bases remained unmatched. This CDR3 has 14 amino acids. Germline V lookup: CDR1 SEHNR, CDR2 FQNEAQ (reference sequence). In DNA, the CDR3 is TGTGCCAGCAGCTTGGGACAGGGGGCTGATGAAGCTTTCTTT. Encoded protein: CASSLGQGADEAFF. Combining the CDR3 with reference TRBV7-9 and TRBJ1-1 gives the whole variable domain DTGVSQNPRHKITKRGQNVTFRCDPISEHNRLYWYRQTLGQGPEFLTYFQNEAQLEKSRLLSDRFSAERPKGSFSTLEIQRTEQGDSAMYLCASSLGQGADEAFFGQGTRLTVV.